Each of the 16 T cell receptor beta chains below was sequenced from the same sample in a study of cytomegalovirus exposure and HLA in healthy donors. Use of 60 Vbeta and 13 Jbeta primers characterized the PCR. Method: immunoSEQ multiplex PCR; TCRdb's copy keeps in-frame clones and lacks some. In the table there are roughly 120,000 clones, over 60% of which are singletons. Sequencing was done on a sample of PBMCs. Receptors originate from a human donor in good health.

This chain joins TRBV5-5 and TRBJ2-5, with TRBD2 as a possible D gene (5 bases). Near its end, the DNA agrees better with TRBJ2-7, so the J call may be wrong. CDR1 SGHKS and CDR2 YYEKEE come from the germline V gene (reference sequence). This CDR3 has 14 residues. CDR3 coding DNA: TGTGCCAGCAGCTTGAGTTTAACCAGCGGCGAGCAGTACTTC. This gives the protein CASSLSLTSGEQYF.

The chain is built from TRBV5-4 and TRBJ2-1; 8 bases match TRBD2. The CDR3 is made up of 12 amino acids. After removal of 3 bases from V and 7 bases from J, the junction contained 0 bases not matched to a gene. The germline V gene encodes CDR1 SGHNT and CDR2 YYREEE (reference sequence). In DNA form, the CDR3 reads TGTGCCAGCAGCTCGGGGGGGAATGAGCAGTTCTTC. Translating it yields CASSSGGNEQFF.

The gene calls are TRBV10-1 and TRBJ1-1; the match to TRBD1 covers 9 bases. V dropped 4 bases and J dropped 4; count of bases not matched to a gene: 7. The CDR3 totals 15 residues. Germline CDR1 WNHNN, CDR2 SYGVQD (reference sequence). Here the CDR3 reads CASSVGNRGLTEAFF. Here the CDR3 DNA reads TGCGCCAGCAGTGTAGGGAACAGGGGGCTCACTGAAGCTTTCTTT.

The rearrangement joins TRBV30 to TRBJ2-1; weak D call: TRBD2 (5 bases). CDR3 size: 17 residues. Germline CDR1 reads GTSNPN; CDR2 reads SVGIG (reference sequence). Trimming stripped 0 bases from V and 2 bases from J, with 17 bases between. DNA for the CDR3: TGTGCCTGGAGTGTGGCGGGCTCCCCTAGACCCTACAATGAGCAGTTCTTC. Translated, it gives CAWSVAGSPRPYNEQFF.

The chain joins TRBV15 to TRBJ1-1; tentative D call: TRBD1 (5 bases). Trimming removed 0 bases at V and 1 base at J, with 12 bases between. The CDR3 contains 16 residues. CDR1 is LNHNV, CDR2 YYDKDF, per germline (reference sequence). The CDR3 spells CATSRDGGRQNTEAFF. The CDR3 DNA reads as TGTGCCACCAGCAGAGACGGGGGACGGCAGAACACTGAAGCTTTCTTT.

The chain joins TRBV28 to TRBJ2-7; D is uncertain. Trimming took 6 bases from V and 5 from J, leaving 11 bases between them. CDR3 length: 12 amino acids. Germline V lookup: CDR1 MDHEN, CDR2 SYDVKM. The CDR3 reads CASSRSSDEQYF. The CDR3 DNA sequence: TGTGCCAGCAGCCGTAGTAGTGACGAGCAGTACTTC. Together with reference TRBV28 and TRBJ2-7, the CDR3 gives the full variable domain: DVKVTQSSRYLVKRTGEKVFLECVQDMDHENMFWYRQDPGLGLRLIYFSYDVKMKEKGDIPEGYSVSREKKERFSLILESASTNQTSMYLCASSRSSDEQYFGPGTRLTVT.

The genes are TRBV6-5 and TRBJ1-1; 7 bases map to TRBD1. The CDR3 covers 14 residues. Germline lookup yields CDR1 MNHEY and CDR2 SVGAGI. The J segment lost 4 bases and the V segment lost 2 bases, leaving 4 bases of the junction unmatched. Here the CDR3 DNA reads TGTGCCAGCAGTTACAAGGGGGCGACCACTGAAGCTTTCTTT. Its translation: CASSYKGATTEAFF.

The genes are TRBV5-1 and TRBJ2-2, with 8 nucleotides matching TRBD1. V dropped 2 bases and J dropped 2; count of bases not matched to a gene: 8. Germline V lookup: CDR1 SGHRS, CDR2 YFSETQ. This CDR3 has 17 residues. The CDR3 coding sequence is TGCGCCAGCAGCTTAGACAGACAGGGGATCAACACCGGGGAGCTGTTTTTT. As protein: CASSLDRQGINTGELFF.

CDR3 DNA sequence: TGTGCCAGTAGTATAGCCACAGGGGAAATGGGTCAGCCCCAGCATTTT. It encodes CASSIATGEMGQPQHF. The chain couples TRBV19 to TRBJ1-5; 7 bases are a match to TRBD1. There are 16 residues in the CDR3. Trimming removed 1 base from V and 6 bases from J; junction bases left unmatched: 9. Germline CDR1 and CDR2: LNHDA and SQIVND (reference sequence). The full variable domain, its missing parts supplied by reference TRBV19 and TRBJ1-5, is DGGITQSPKYLFRKEGQNVTLSCEQNLNHDAMYWYRQDPGQGLRLIYYSQIVNDFQKGDIAEGYSVSREKKESFPLTVTSAQKNPTAFYLCASSIATGEMGQPQHFGDGTRLSIL.

This clone showed up just once. The CDR3 region is CASTREGNTGELFF. CDR3 DNA: TGCGCCAGCACACGGGAGGGTAACACCGGGGAGCTGTTTTTT. This chain links TRBV5-1 with TRBJ2-2; 8 positions agree with TRBD2. Losses at the gene ends were 6 bases for V and 2 bases for J; bases not matched to a gene: 3. Germline CDR1 reads SGHRS; CDR2 reads YFSETQ. This CDR3 has 14 amino acids. Supplemented by reference TRBV5-1 and TRBJ2-2, the full variable domain reads KAGVTQTPRYLIKTRGQQVTLSCSPISGHRSVSWYQQTPGQGLQFLFEYFSETQRNKGNFPGRFSGRQFSNSRSEMNVSTLELGDSALYLCASTREGNTGELFFGEGSRLTVL.

This clone appeared a single time. This chain connects TRBV6-5 to TRBJ1-2; 8 positions agree with TRBD1. V shed 4 bases and J 0 bases; nucleotides not matched to a gene: 4. Looked up from germline, CDR1 is MNHEY and CDR2 is SVGAGI. This CDR3 region has 15 residues. In nucleotides, the CDR3 is TGTGCCAGCAGTTTGGGACAGGTTTCTAACTATGGCTACACCTTC. This gives the protein CASSLGQVSNYGYTF.

The rearrangement links TRBV6-1 to TRBJ2-2; 9 bases match TRBD1. V shed 3 bases and J 5 bases; nucleotides not matched to a gene: 4. Germline loops: CDR1 MNHNS, CDR2 SASEGT. CDR3 size: 15 residues. The CDR3 DNA reads as TGTGCCAGCAGTGACGGGACAGGGTGGACCGGGGAGCTGTTTTTT. Translation: CASSDGTGWTGELFF.

CDR3 region: CASSPNLSTGELFF. The CDR3 nucleotides are TGTGCCAGCAGCCCGAACTTGAGCACCGGGGAGCTGTTTTTT. The chain carries TRBV7-6 and TRBJ2-2, with D unclear. The CDR3 spans 14 residues. Germline V gene data show CDR1 as SGHVS and CDR2 as FNYEAQ. Trimming stripped 5 bases from V and 4 bases from J, with 11 bases between.

This clone showed up just a few times. The chain has TRBV6-1 and TRBJ2-3; 10 bases are shared with TRBD1. Germline lookup yields CDR1 MNHNS and CDR2 SASEGT. CDR3 size: 13 residues. The trim removed 8 bases at V and 6 bases at J, leaving 5 bases unmatched. The CDR3 DNA sequence: TGTGCCAGCGACAGGGGGCGTTCGGATACGCAGTATTTT. Its protein is CASDRGRSDTQYF.

V and J are TRBV2 and TRBJ2-7; possible D gene TRBD1, 7 bases. The V gene lost 10 bases and the J gene lost 3 bases, with 13 bases spanning the gap. Germline CDR1 is SNHLY and CDR2 is FYNNEI. The CDR3 has 12 amino acids. The CDR3 nucleotides read TGTGCCACCCTCCAGGGGGGCTACGAGCAGTACTTC. Translated, it gives CATLQGGYEQYF.

V and J are TRBV7-9 and TRBJ2-3; no clear D. V gave up 0 bases and J gave up 4 bases, with 5 bases separating them. The germline CDR1 and CDR2 sequences are SEHNR and FQNEAQ (reference sequence). The CDR3 consists of 13 residues. The CDR3 DNA reads TGTGCCAGCAGCTTAGCGTCCTCAGATACGCAGTATTTT. It is translated as CASSLASSDTQYF.